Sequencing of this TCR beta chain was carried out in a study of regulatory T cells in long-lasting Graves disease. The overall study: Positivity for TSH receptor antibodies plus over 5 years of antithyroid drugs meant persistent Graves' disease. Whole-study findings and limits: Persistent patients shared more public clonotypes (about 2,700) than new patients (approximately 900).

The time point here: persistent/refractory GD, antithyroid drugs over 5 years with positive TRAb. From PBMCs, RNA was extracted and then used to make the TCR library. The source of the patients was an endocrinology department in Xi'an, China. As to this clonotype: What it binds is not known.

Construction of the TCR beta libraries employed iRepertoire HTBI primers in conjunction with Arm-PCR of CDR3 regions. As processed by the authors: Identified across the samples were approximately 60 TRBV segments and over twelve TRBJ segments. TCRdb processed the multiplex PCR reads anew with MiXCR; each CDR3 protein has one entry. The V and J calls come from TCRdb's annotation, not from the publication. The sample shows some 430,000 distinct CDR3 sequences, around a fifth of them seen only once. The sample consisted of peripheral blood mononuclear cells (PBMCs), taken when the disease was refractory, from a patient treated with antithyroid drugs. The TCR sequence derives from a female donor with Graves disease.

CDR3 in DNA: TGTGCCAGCAGTCCTGCGTGGGCAACTAATGAAAAACTGTTTTTT. Protein product: CASSPAWATNEKLFF. The J gene is TRBJ1-4, the V gene TRBV12-3 or TRBV12-4, with D unclear. The CDR3 sequence is 15 residues long. Trimming cost V 5 bases and J 0 bases, with 10 bases left between them.